These 19 T cell receptor beta chains were all obtained from the same sample, sequenced in a study of regulatory T cells in long-lasting Graves disease. As to time point: newly diagnosed GD, antithyroid drugs for less than 3 months. PBMC RNA served as the TCR library source. With iRepertoire HTBI primers and Arm-PCR of CDR3 regions, TCR beta libraries were built. TCRdb passed the multiplex PCR reads through MiXCR, listing each CDR3 protein once. Of approximately 350,000 distinct CDR3 sequences in the sample, under 20% were seen once. This sample also appeared in a second study, on T cells in Graves' hyperthyroidism and ophthalmopathy.

Source: peripheral blood mononuclear cells (PBMCs), taken at new diagnosis, from a patient treated with antithyroid drugs. All receptors come from a woman between 18 and 29 years old with Graves disease.

This clonotype came up a few times. CDR3 in amino acids: CASGLGPYEQYF. The CDR3 DNA reads TGTGCCAGCGGCCTGGGCCCCTACGAGCAGTACTTC. The chain joins TRBV27 to TRBJ2-7; no clear D gene. This CDR3 is 12 amino acids long. Germline values: CDR1 MNHEY, CDR2 SMNVEV (reference sequence). The germline V and J ends were trimmed by 8 bases and 2 bases, with 10 bases remaining between them.

This clonotype was counted many times. The chain carries TRBV2 and TRBJ2-5, with D possibly TRBD2 on 5 matching bases. Germline V lookup: CDR1 SNHLY, CDR2 FYNNEI. With 9 bases removed from V and 0 bases from J, the gap between germline ends came to 14 bases. The length of the CDR3 is 14 residues. The CDR3 sequence: CASLGEPNQETQYF. The CDR3 DNA follows: TGTGCCAGTCTCGGGGAGCCGAACCAAGAGACCCAGTACTTC.

This clonotype was counted at least ten times. The CDR3 protein is CSARVGRGLETQYF. The DNA for the CDR3 is TGCAGTGCGCGTGTAGGCAGAGGGCTGGAGACCCAGTACTTC. J is TRBJ2-5 and V is TRBV20-1; a possible D gene is TRBD2 (5 bases). V shed 6 bases and J shed 5 bases, with 19 bases lying between them. There are 14 residues in the CDR3. Germline lookup yields CDR1 DFQATT and CDR2 SNEGSKA (reference sequence).

Concerning this clonotype itself: A read error likely explains this, since a far larger clone differs by one base. The V and J genes are TRBV11-2 and TRBJ2-1, with D uncertain. Trimming pared 5 bases from V and 10 bases from J, leaving 12 bases between. The germline gives CDR1 SGHAT, CDR2 FQNNGV. The CDR3 extends over 12 amino acids. The CDR3 bases are TGTGCCAGCAGCCCCCCCGGCTACGAGCAGTTCTTC. This gives the protein CASSPPGYEQFF.

The gene calls are TRBV19 and TRBJ2-2; 7 bases match TRBD1. The germline V gene encodes CDR1 LNHDA and CDR2 SQIVND (reference sequence). This CDR3 has 11 amino acids. V lost 9 bases, J lost 6 bases, and 1 base stayed unmatched. The CDR3 bases are TGTGCCAGCCAGGGGGCCGGGGAGCTGTTTTTT. Translation gives CASQGAGELFF.

This clonotype came up many times. The chain recombines TRBV7-2 with TRBJ2-7; D is undetermined. The CDR3 has 14 residues. Trimming took 6 bases from V and 3 from J, leaving 15 bases between them. CDR1 is SGHTA, CDR2 FQGNSA, per germline. CDR3 in DNA: TGTGCCAGCAGGTCCCTTGACACACGCTACGAGCAGTACTTC. Residues: CASRSLDTRYEQYF.

There are many counts of this clonotype. The junction departs from the called germline gene at one end, perhaps through a read error. This sequence joins TRBV28 and TRBJ2-2; D could derive from TRBD1 or TRBD2 (5 bases each). The CDR3 totals 13 residues. Germline V lookup: CDR1 MDHEN, CDR2 SYDVKM. The CDR3 loop reads CASSGQNTGELFF. Written as DNA, the CDR3 is TGCGCCAGCAGCGGACAGAACACCGGGGAGCTGTTTTTT.

At least ten counts were recorded for this clonotype. V usage is TRBV7-9 and J usage is TRBJ2-1, with 10 bases fitting TRBD1. V trimming: 5 bases; J trimming: 4 bases; junction bases outside the gene matches: 8. CDR1 is SEHNR, CDR2 FQNEAQ, per germline (reference sequence). The CDR3 totals 16 residues. In nucleotides, the CDR3 is TGTGCCAGCAGCCCCATGGGACAGGGGTCATACAATGAGCAGTTCTTC. Amino acids: CASSPMGQGSYNEQFF.

This chain joins TRBV4-1 and TRBJ1-2; TRBD1 matches at 9 bases. Germline loops: CDR1 MGHRA, CDR2 YSYEKL. The CDR3 length is 14 residues. Trimming took 0 bases from V and 4 from J; bases not matched to a gene: 0. In DNA form, the CDR3 reads TGCGCCAGCAGCCAAGAGGGACAGGGCTATGGCTACACCTTC. This encodes CASSQEGQGYGYTF.

This clonotype showed up just a few times. V and J are TRBV7-9 and TRBJ1-2; tentatively, D is TRBD1 (5 bases). The CDR3 runs to 13 residues. CDR1 and CDR2 (germline): SEHNR, FQNEAQ (reference sequence). The germline V and J ends were trimmed by 5 bases and 7 bases, with 14 bases remaining between them. The CDR3 loop reads CASSPVGDGGYTF. CDR3 nucleotide sequence: TGTGCCAGCAGCCCTGTGGGGGACGGTGGCTACACCTTC.

This clonotype was seen more than once but under ten times. At one end the junction does not follow the germline gene, possibly because of a read error. V and J are TRBV12-3 or TRBV12-4 and TRBJ1-4; 7 nucleotides match TRBD1. This CDR3 region has 11 residues. The CDR3 DNA reads TGTGCCAGCAGCCCAGGGGACAGCGAGATTTTT. Translation: CASSPGDSEIF.

This clonotype was seen at least ten times. The chain recombines TRBV3-1 with TRBJ2-7; D uncertain. CDR1 LGHDT and CDR2 YNNKEL come from the germline V gene (reference sequence). This CDR3 has 14 amino acids. V lost 3 bases, J lost 2 bases, and 11 bases lay in between. The chain's CDR3 is CASSHTRLAYEQYF. The CDR3 DNA follows: TGTGCCAGCAGCCACACCCGGTTGGCCTACGAGCAGTACTTC.

The chain uses TRBV20-1 and TRBJ1-1; D unresolved. Trimming removed 0 bases from V and 5 bases from J, with 10 bases in between. Germline CDR1 is DFQATT and CDR2 is SNEGSKA (reference sequence). This CDR3 is built from 13 residues. CDR3 nucleotides: TGCAGTGCTAGAGATTTGAGGGAAACTGAAGCTTTCTTT. The encoded protein is CSARDLRETEAFF.

Of note for this clonotype: With a much larger clone just one base away, this may be a read error. The chain recombines TRBV29-1 with TRBJ2-7, with D hard to call. The CDR3 sequence is 12 residues long. Germline CDR1 is SQVTM and CDR2 is ANQGSEA. CDR3 protein: CSVEDAVYEQCF. Here the CDR3 DNA reads TGCAGCGTTGAAGATGCCGTCTACGAGCAGTGCTTC.

This rearrangement joins TRBV9 to TRBJ2-1, with 11 bases that match TRBD2. Germline loops: CDR1 SGDLS, CDR2 YYNGEE. The CDR3 sequence is 17 residues long. V was clipped by 1 base and J by 1 base; unmatched bases: 4. The CDR3 protein is CASSVFSGGESYNEQFF. CDR3 DNA: TGTGCCAGCAGCGTATTTAGCGGGGGGGAATCCTACAATGAGCAGTTCTTC.

This clonotype has at least ten counts. The chain has TRBV12-3 or TRBV12-4 and TRBJ2-5, with 7 bases that match TRBD2. J gave up 5 bases and V 7 bases, and 10 bases lay outside the gene matches. The CDR3 is 14 residues long. The CDR3 loop is CASKIGGVGETQYF. CDR3 sequence (DNA): TGTGCCAGCAAGATTGGGGGGGTCGGGGAGACCCAGTACTTC.

This clonotype was observed at least ten times. The chain joins TRBV6-2 or TRBV6-3 to TRBJ1-1, with no clear D. The CDR3 extends over 13 amino acids. Trimming left V 3 bases short and J 1 base short, with 6 bases between. Per germline, CDR1 MNHEY and CDR2 SVGEGT. The CDR3 DNA reads TGTGCCAGCAGTTATGCGGAGAACACTGAAGCTTTCTTT. Amino acids: CASSYAENTEAFF.

This clonotype has more than one count but fewer than ten. The rearrangement links TRBV6-5 to TRBJ2-3; D may be TRBD2 (6 bases). The CDR3 covers 16 residues. Germline lookup yields CDR1 MNHEY and CDR2 SVGAGI. V was pared by 0 bases and J by 0 bases, with 10 bases between. The chain's CDR3 is CASSYSGLQSTDTQYF. The DNA for the CDR3 is TGTGCCAGCAGTTACTCGGGACTCCAGAGCACAGATACGCAGTATTTT.

This clonotype appeared many times. Here the CDR3 DNA reads TGTGCCAGCAGTGGTGGGACTAGCGGGAAGTTCTTC. Translated, it gives CASSGGTSGKFF. The V call is TRBV2, the J call TRBJ2-1, with 13 bases identical to TRBD2. Germline CDR1 reads SNHLY; CDR2 reads FYNNEI. V shed 4 bases, J shed 14 bases, and the junction held 2 bases outside the gene matches. The CDR3 is made up of 12 amino acids.